Below, 29 T cell receptor beta chains from the same sample are listed, as sequenced in a study of CD8 T cells in ankylosing spondylitis. TCRdb passed the 5' RACE reads through MiXCR, listing each CDR3 protein once. The repertoire holds 30,000 to 40,000 distinct CDR3 sequences, with about 7% as singletons. The sample was blood, either unsorted or a sorted T cell fraction (not recorded which). These receptors originate from a male donor with ankylosing spondylitis or in good health (not recorded which).

This clonotype has at least ten counts. The chain links TRBV5-5 to TRBJ1-2, with D unresolved. V dropped 0 bases and J dropped 4 bases, with 7 bases sitting between them. The CDR3 is 13 residues long. In germline, CDR1 is SGHKS, CDR2 YYEKEE (reference sequence). The CDR3 reads CASSLGLFYGYTF. DNA for the CDR3: TGTGCCAGCAGCTTGGGGCTCTTCTATGGCTACACCTTC.

This clonotype was counted many times. This sequence joins TRBV10-3 and TRBJ2-5; the match to TRBD2 covers 11 bases. This CDR3 region has 18 residues. CDR1 ENHRY and CDR2 SYGVKD come from the germline V gene. V gave up 5 bases and J gave up 2 bases; unmatched junction bases: 13. Here the CDR3 reads CAISQGLAETQPQETQYF. CDR3 coding DNA: TGTGCCATCAGTCAGGGACTAGCGGAAACGCAACCTCAAGAGACCCAGTACTTC.

Many counts were recorded for this clonotype. The chain couples TRBV29-1 to TRBJ1-2; D is undetermined. The CDR3 spans 11 residues. The germline gives CDR1 SQVTM, CDR2 ANQGSEA. The germline V and J ends were trimmed by 5 bases and 6 bases, with 10 bases remaining between them. The CDR3 coding sequence is TGCAGCGTTCTGGGCGCTAATGGCTACACCTTC. It encodes CSVLGANGYTF.

At least ten counts were recorded for this clonotype. The chain combines TRBV11-2 with TRBJ2-7; perhaps D is TRBD1 or TRBD2 (5 bases each). From germline, CDR1 is SGHAT and CDR2 FQNNGV. This CDR3 has 17 amino acids. Trimming removed 1 base at V and 1 base at J, with 17 bases between. In DNA form, the CDR3 reads TGTGCCAGCAGCTTAGGCCGGGACCGACAACCTTCCTACGAGCAGTACTTC. Its protein is CASSLGRDRQPSYEQYF.

Many counts were recorded for this clonotype. CDR3 sequence (DNA): TGTGCCAGCAGTGAAACTCCAGGGGCGGCCGGGGAGCTGTTTTTT. This encodes CASSETPGAAGELFF. The chain couples TRBV12-3 or TRBV12-4 to TRBJ2-2; weak D call: TRBD1 (6 bases). CDR3 size: 15 residues. Trimming shortened V by 5 bases and J by 6 bases, and 16 bases separated the two germline ends.

V is TRBV18 and J is TRBJ1-1; D uncertain. CDR1 is KGHSH, CDR2 LQKENI, per germline. V lost 0 bases to trimming and J lost 4 bases, with 12 bases between them. The CDR3 is made up of 15 amino acids. The CDR3 protein is CASSPPLGVGTEAFF. As DNA, the CDR3 is TGTGCCAGCTCACCACCCCTTGGGGTCGGCACTGAAGCTTTCTTT.

This clonotype was counted many times. This chain joins TRBV7-3 and TRBJ2-2; 9 nucleotides match TRBD1. The CDR3 sequence is 17 residues long. Germline values: CDR1 SGHTA, CDR2 FQGTGA. V shed 4 bases and J 1 base; nucleotides not matched to a gene: 7. CDR3 amino acids: CASSSGTGYMNTGELFF. The CDR3 DNA reads TGTGCCAGCAGCTCCGGGACAGGGTATATGAACACCGGGGAGCTGTTTTTT.

Many counts were recorded for this clonotype. The gene calls are TRBV7-6 and TRBJ2-2; perhaps TRBD1 as D (7 bases). The CDR3 extends over 14 amino acids. The germline V gene has CDR1 SGHVS and CDR2 FNYEAQ. V gave up 10 bases and J gave up 0 bases, with 12 bases separating them. CDR3 DNA: TGTGCCACTCGGGGGACAGCGAACACCGGGGAGCTGTTTTTT. It is translated as CATRGTANTGELFF.

This clonotype came up many times. The chain joins TRBV2 to TRBJ2-1, with 9 bases fitting TRBD2. V lost 7 bases, J lost 8 bases, and 12 bases stayed unmatched. The CDR3 is 15 residues long. Germline V gene sequence: CDR1 SNHLY, CDR2 FYNNEI. Here the CDR3 reads CASKSLAGRGDEQFF. The CDR3 bases are TGTGCCAGCAAAAGTCTAGCGGGACGTGGGGATGAGCAGTTCTTC. Complete variable domain (other parts from reference TRBV2 and TRBJ2-1): EPEVTQTPSHQVTQMGQEVILRCVPISNHLYFYWYRQILGQKVEFLVSFYNNEISEKSEIFDDQFSVERPDGSNFTLKIRSTKLEDSAMYFCASKSLAGRGDEQFFGPGTRLTVL.

The sample holds many counts of this clonotype. The chain combines TRBV20-1 with TRBJ2-2; the D gene is possibly TRBD2 (6 bases). Germline-derived CDR1 and CDR2 are DFQATT and SNEGSKA (reference sequence). The V gene lost 6 bases and the J gene lost 4 bases, with 12 bases spanning the gap. The CDR3 is 13 residues long. CDR3 sequence reads: CSARDFSTGELFF. The CDR3 DNA reads TGCAGTGCGAGGGACTTTTCCACCGGGGAGCTGTTTTTT.

This clonotype was counted ten times or more. V and J are TRBV6-1 and TRBJ2-7; 15 positions agree with TRBD2. V lost 6 bases and J lost 4; bases outside the gene matches: 16. Per germline, CDR1 MNHNS and CDR2 SASEGT. This CDR3 is built from 19 residues. CDR3 in amino acids: CASSRGPTGTSGRWYEQYF. The CDR3 nucleotides read TGTGCCAGCAGCCGGGGCCCCACCGGGACTAGCGGGAGGTGGTACGAGCAGTACTTC.

This clonotype was recorded many times. This rearrangement joins TRBV9 to TRBJ2-5, with 9 bases matching TRBD1. V dropped 4 bases and J dropped 2; count of bases not matched to a gene: 3. Germline V gene data show CDR1 as SGDLS and CDR2 as YYNGEE. The CDR3 is 14 amino acids. CDR3 region: CASSLGTGQETQYF. The CDR3 DNA is TGTGCCAGCAGCCTTGGGACAGGGCAAGAGACCCAGTACTTC.

For this clonotype: Since a much larger clone is just one base distant, this may be a read error. The genes are TRBV24-1 and TRBJ2-3; D may match TRBD1 or TRBD2 (5 bases each). V was trimmed by 5 bases and J by 3 bases, leaving 14 bases between them. The CDR3 is 15 amino acids. Germline CDR1 and CDR2: KGHDR and SFDVKD. The CDR3: CATSVARDRTDTQYF. The CDR3 DNA reads TGTGCCACCAGTGTCGCCAGGGACCGGACAGATACGCAGTATTTT.

This clonotype is categorized as medium-sized. V usage is TRBV29-1 and J usage is TRBJ1-5; 7 positions agree with TRBD1. V lost 4 bases and J lost 5; bases outside the gene matches: 5. Germline loops: CDR1 SQVTM, CDR2 ANQGSEA. The CDR3 sequence is 13 residues long. CDR3 in amino acids: CSVAQGEYQPQHF. CDR3 coding DNA: TGCAGCGTTGCCCAGGGGGAATATCAGCCCCAGCATTTT. The complete variable domain, with remaining parts taken from reference TRBV29-1 and TRBJ1-5, reads SAVISQKPSRDICQRGTSLTIQCQVDSQVTMMFWYRQQPGQSLTLIATANQGSEATYESGFVIDKFPISRPNLTFSTLTVSNMSPEDSSIYLCSVAQGEYQPQHFGDGTRLSIL.

Many counts were recorded for this clonotype. This sequence joins TRBV20-1 and TRBJ1-1; tentatively, D is TRBD1 (5 bases). The CDR3 loop spans 12 amino acids. Trimming shortened V by 3 bases and J by 3 bases, and 8 bases separated the two germline ends. CDR1 and CDR2 (germline): DFQATT, SNEGSKA (reference sequence). CDR3 nucleotide sequence: TGCAGTGCTAGCAGACAGTACACTGAAGCTTTCTTT. Translating gives CSASRQYTEAFF.

The V call is TRBV20-1, the J call TRBJ2-1; no clear D. CDR1 is DFQATT and CDR2 is SNEGSKA in the germline V gene (reference sequence). This CDR3 is 12 amino acids long. The V and J ends lost 8 bases and 0 bases respectively, with 8 bases between them. This CDR3 is CSYASSYNEQFF. In DNA, the CDR3 is TGCAGTTACGCGAGCTCCTACAATGAGCAGTTCTTC.

This clonotype has ten or more counts. The chain combines TRBV10-3 with TRBJ2-5; no reliable D call. Trimming pared 0 bases from V and 5 bases from J, leaving 10 bases between. The germline gives CDR1 ENHRY, CDR2 SYGVKD. The CDR3 is made up of 14 amino acids. The DNA of the CDR3 is TGTGCCATCAGTGAGTCGGGCCGAAGTGAGACCCAGTACTTC. Translating it yields CAISESGRSETQYF.

Remarks on this clonotype: The junction departs from the called germline gene at one end, perhaps through a read error. This sequence joins TRBV9 and TRBJ1-6; possibly TRBD1 for D (5 bases). CDR1 and CDR2 from the germline V gene are SGDLS and YYNGEE. This CDR3 comprises 15 residues. Here the CDR3 DNA reads TGTGCCAGCAGCGTAGACGGGGGTCCGGATTCACCCCTCTACTTT. Its protein is CASSVDGGPDSPLYF. The full variable domain, rest sourced from reference TRBV9 and TRBJ1-6, is DSGVTQTPKHLITATGQRVTLRCSPRSGDLSVYWYQQSLDQGLQFLIQYYNGEERAKGNILERFSAQQFPDLHSELNLSSLELGDSALYFCASSVDGGPDSPLYFGNGTRLTVT.

This clonotype was seen at least ten times. The chain has TRBV24-1 and TRBJ2-2; 15 bases align to TRBD2. The V segment lost 10 bases and the J segment 5 bases; nucleotides outside the gene matches: 7. This CDR3 is built from 16 residues. In germline, CDR1 is KGHDR, CDR2 SFDVKD. The CDR3 is CATGLAGGWETGELFF. CDR3 nucleotide sequence: TGTGCCACGGGACTAGCGGGAGGCTGGGAAACCGGGGAGCTGTTTTTT.

The sample holds many counts of this clonotype. V gene TRBV20-1 combines with J gene TRBJ2-2; the match to TRBD2 covers 14 bases. Germline lookup yields CDR1 DFQATT and CDR2 SNEGSKA (reference sequence). J was trimmed by 4 bases and V by 0 bases; bases with no gene match: 7. The CDR3 runs to 18 residues. CDR3 sequence (DNA): TGCAGTGCTAGAGATCGAGGGACTAGCGGGAGAGCCACCGGGGAGCTGTTTTTT. Protein sequence: CSARDRGTSGRATGELFF.

In this sample, this clonotype turned up many times. This chain joins TRBV7-3 and TRBJ2-2; 9 bases align to TRBD2. Germline lookup yields CDR1 SGHTA and CDR2 FQGTGA. This CDR3 has 15 amino acids. V trimming: 6 bases; J trimming: 6 bases; junction bases outside the gene matches: 8. CDR3 bases: TGTGCCAGCAGTCCATCTAGCGGGATCGCCGGGGAGCTGTTTTTT. Amino acid sequence: CASSPSSGIAGELFF.

This clonotype was recorded at least ten times. The CDR3 reads CSAREARVGGTDTQYF. The CDR3 coding sequence is TGCAGTGCTAGAGAGGCACGGGTGGGAGGAACAGATACGCAGTATTTT. The J gene is TRBJ2-3, the V gene TRBV20-1, with D maybe TRBD2 (6 bases). The CDR3 has 16 amino acids. Trimming left V 0 bases short and J 3 bases short, with 16 bases between. The germline V gene encodes CDR1 DFQATT and CDR2 SNEGSKA (reference sequence).

The sample holds many counts of this clonotype. V and J are TRBV5-4 and TRBJ2-1, with a weak D call TRBD2 (6 bases). Between the trimmed V and J ends, which lost 2 bases and 1 base, there was a span of 13 bases. Germline CDR1 reads SGHNT; CDR2 reads YYREEE (reference sequence). The CDR3 consists of 16 residues. CDR3 DNA: TGTGCCAGCAGCTTTAGCAGCGGGCGTTCCTACAATGAGCAGTTCTTC. It is translated as CASSFSSGRSYNEQFF. The full variable domain, with the rest looked up from reference TRBV5-4 and TRBJ2-1, is ETGVTQSPTHLIKTRGQQVTLRCSSQSGHNTVSWYQQALGQGPQFIFQYYREEENGRGNFPPRFSGLQFPNYSSELNVNALELDDSALYLCASSFSSGRSYNEQFFGPGTRLTVL.

At least ten counts were recorded for this clonotype. This chain links TRBV12-3 or TRBV12-4 with TRBJ1-5, with 9 nucleotides matching TRBD1. This CDR3 comprises 15 residues. V gave up 1 base and J gave up 2 bases; unmatched junction bases: 0. CDR3 loop: CASSLGTGGNQPQHF. The CDR3 region has the DNA TGTGCCAGCAGTTTAGGGACAGGGGGCAATCAGCCCCAGCATTTT.

This clonotype has a count of ten or more. This chain joins TRBV27 and TRBJ2-2; 10 nucleotides line up with TRBD2. Germline loops: CDR1 MNHEY, CDR2 SMNVEV (reference sequence). CDR3 length: 15 residues. V dropped 8 bases and J dropped 4; count of bases not matched to a gene: 7. CDR3 amino acids: CASGLGLAITGELFF. CDR3 bases: TGTGCCAGCGGATTGGGACTAGCGATCACCGGGGAGCTGTTTTTT.

The V call is TRBV5-1, the J call TRBJ2-6; tentatively, D is TRBD1 (5 bases). Trimming left V 4 bases short and J 2 bases short, with 10 bases between. Per the germline V gene, CDR1 is SGHRS and CDR2 is YFSETQ. CDR3 length: 15 amino acids. Written as DNA, the CDR3 is TGCGCCAGCAGCGGCAGGGTTCCTGGGGCCAACGTCCTGACTTTC. This translates into CASSGRVPGANVLTF.

A word on this clonotype: A read error may explain this, as a much larger clone is one base away. The chain employs TRBV15 and TRBJ2-7; unclear D gene. The CDR3 length is 17 residues. Germline CDR1 is LNHNV and CDR2 is YYDKDF (reference sequence). DNA of the CDR3: TGTGCCACCACCAGAGATCCTCCTGGTAGCCCTTTGGACGAGCAGTACTTC. Translating it yields CATTRDPPGSPLDEQYF.

This clonotype was observed many times. This sequence joins TRBV7-2 and TRBJ2-1, with 8 bases aligning to TRBD2. The CDR3 spans 15 residues. With 5 bases clipped from V and 3 bases from J, the junction kept 6 bases outside the gene matches. The germline V gene has CDR1 SGHTA and CDR2 FQGNSA. The CDR3 DNA follows: TGTGCCAGCAGCCTCACTAGCGGAGACTACAATGAGCAGTTCTTC. This gives the protein CASSLTSGDYNEQFF.

This clonotype was seen repeatedly, ten times or more. The chain uses TRBV12-3 or TRBV12-4 and TRBJ2-1; 7 bases line up with TRBD2. The J segment lost 7 bases and the V segment lost 7 bases, leaving 4 bases of the junction unmatched. This CDR3 comprises 12 residues. The CDR3 coding sequence is TGTGCCAGCATCGGACTAGTAAATGAGCAGTTCTTC. Translated: CASIGLVNEQFF.